The T cell receptor beta chain under discussion was sequenced for a study of T cells in Graves' hyperthyroidism and ophthalmopathy. Points from the study as a whole: Progression to ophthalmopathy was predicted a median of 6.5 months early.

Germline V CDR1 and CDR2: SGHTA, FQGNSA. The junction had 5 bases not matched to a gene; V was cut back by 3 bases and J by 6 bases. The CDR3 runs to 15 residues. This clonotype showed up many times. The antigen is unknown. Patients showing uncontrolled infection, other autoimmune disease, pregnancy or lactation were ineligible. Clinical symptoms, serum thyroxine and TRAb, thyroid ultrasound and orbital computed tomography together formed the diagnostic basis. It was RNA transcripts that yielded the amplified TCR beta CDR3 regions. The HTBI primer set was used in a first-round RT-PCR of the TCR CDR3. TCRdb reanalysed the multiplex PCR reads using MiXCR and keeps one entry per CDR3 protein. Of 550,000 to 700,000 distinct CDR3 sequences listed, more than 45% were seen once; the top ten hold around 20%.

What was sequenced was peripheral blood or thyroid tissue (not recorded which). The V gene is TRBV7-2, the J gene TRBJ1-5; 10 bases match TRBD1. This TCR derives from an adult woman with Graves' disease, either hyperthyroidism or ophthalmopathy (not recorded which). The CDR3 DNA follows: TGTGCCAGCAGCTTCGGGACAGGGGTGAGTCAGCCCCAGCATTTT. Protein: CASSFGTGVSQPQHF.